These 20 T cell receptor beta chains were all obtained from the same sample, sequenced in a study of regulatory T cells in long-lasting Graves disease listed by TCRdb under 2021. What the time point label conveys for this sample: newly diagnosed GD, antithyroid drugs for less than 3 months. For both TCR sequencing and RNA sequencing, RNA was extracted from PBMCs in TRIzol. Receptors were amplified or captured by multiplex PCR. TCRdb lists the instrument as Illumina HiSeq 4000. To build TCR beta libraries, CDR3 regions were amplified by Arm-PCR using iRepertoire HTBI primers. TCRdb cleaned the public reads at Q25 with fastp, built clones with MiXCR and kept in-frame beta chains. Rows merge per CDR3 protein into single entries with the most common DNA and genes. The sample yields about 440,000 distinct CDR3 sequences; over 15% were counted once. The ten biggest clones cover roughly 10% of the sample.

The sample was also reused in another study, on T cells in Graves' hyperthyroidism and ophthalmopathy.

The source material was peripheral blood mononuclear cells (PBMCs), sampled at new diagnosis, from a patient treated with antithyroid drugs. The receptor set was obtained from a woman in her 30s with Graves disease. Donor details come from another sample of the same person, matched by shared clones.

About this clonotype: A far larger clone differs by one base, so this is likely a read error. V and J are TRBV2 and TRBJ2-1; 10 bases are shared with TRBD1. V lost 5 bases and J lost 10; bases outside the gene matches: 8. Germline V CDR1 and CDR2: SNHLY, FYNNEI. CDR3 length: 14 residues. In DNA, the CDR3 is TGTGCCAGCAGTTGGACAGGGGGGTCCTACGAGCAGTTCTTC. Amino acids: CASSWTGGSYEQFF.

As DNA, the CDR3 is TGCGCCAGCAGCCCCTGGACAGGGAATGAAAAACTGTTTTTT. Protein product: CASSPWTGNEKLFF. The genes are TRBV4-3 and TRBJ1-4; 8 bases agree with TRBD1. Germline loops: CDR1 LGHNA, CDR2 YSLEER. V gave up 4 bases and J gave up 5 bases; unmatched junction bases: 3. The length of the CDR3 is 14 residues.

The table lists this clonotype with a few counts. The chain is built from TRBV6-5 and TRBJ2-2; D gene ambiguous. The CDR3 has 12 amino acids. Germline V CDR1 and CDR2: MNHEY, SVGAGI. V lost 2 bases, J lost 6 bases, and 4 bases lay in between. CDR3 in amino acids: CASSYESGELFF. CDR3 in DNA: TGTGCCAGCAGTTACGAGTCCGGGGAGCTGTTTTTT.

This clonotype was seen ten or more times. The J gene is TRBJ2-2, the V gene TRBV12-3 or TRBV12-4, with a weak D call TRBD2 (5 bases). CDR3 length: 15 residues. Between the trimmed V and J ends, which lost 6 bases and 7 bases, there was a span of 18 bases. DNA of the CDR3: TGTGCCAGCAGGCTCGGACTCCCTTTTTTCGGGGAGCTGTTTTTT. Translating gives CASRLGLPFFGELFF.

The V call is TRBV20-1, the J call TRBJ2-5; 7 positions match TRBD2. The CDR3 spans 15 residues. V lost 0 bases to trimming and J lost 2 bases; unmatched junction nucleotides: 6. Germline-derived CDR1 and CDR2 are DFQATT and SNEGSKA (reference sequence). CDR3 loop: CSARDLGTNQETQYF. The CDR3, as DNA: TGCAGTGCTAGAGATCTTGGGACTAATCAAGAGACCCAGTACTTC.

Written as DNA, the CDR3 is TGTGCCAGCAGTTCCGGGACAACCGACGAGCAGTACTTC. It yields the protein CASSSGTTDEQYF. This sequence joins TRBV28 and TRBJ2-7; tentatively, D is TRBD1 (6 bases). The germline CDR1 and CDR2 sequences are MDHEN and SYDVKM. V shed 4 bases and J shed 5 bases, with 12 bases lying between them. The CDR3 length is 13 residues.

This clonotype occurred many times. This chain links TRBV7-9 with TRBJ1-2, with D unresolved. The V end lost 5 bases, the J end lost 0 bases, and 13 bases lay between the germline ends. This CDR3 spans 15 amino acids. Germline V gene sequence: CDR1 SEHNR, CDR2 FQNEAQ (reference sequence). Here the CDR3 DNA reads TGTGCCAGCAGCCCCTGGGCGGGCACTAACTATGGCTACACCTTC. It codes for CASSPWAGTNYGYTF.

The gene calls are TRBV19 and TRBJ2-1; 7 bases agree with TRBD2. This CDR3 is 13 amino acids long. Germline CDR1 is LNHDA and CDR2 is SQIVND (reference sequence). V gave up 8 bases and J gave up 12 bases; unmatched junction bases: 13. CDR3 region: CASQKPGGGAQFF. The CDR3 bases are TGTGCCAGTCAAAAGCCGGGGGGTGGGGCGCAGTTCTTC.

The chain employs TRBV20-1 and TRBJ2-5; weak D call: TRBD2 (5 bases). CDR3 length: 13 residues. Trimming pared 6 bases from V and 5 bases from J, leaving 16 bases between. The V gene's germline CDR1 is DFQATT and CDR2 SNEGSKA (reference sequence). The CDR3 protein is CSASPGLEETQYF. Here the CDR3 DNA reads TGCAGTGCCTCCCCGGGATTAGAGGAGACCCAGTACTTC.

This clonotype has ten or more counts. V is TRBV6-2 or TRBV6-3 and J is TRBJ1-1; TRBD1 matches 7 bases. V dropped 6 bases and J dropped 4; count of bases not matched to a gene: 5. The CDR3 spans 13 residues. CDR1 and CDR2 from the germline V gene are MNHEY and SVGEGT. As DNA, the CDR3 is TGTGCCAGCAGACGTCAGGGGGTCACTGAAGCTTTCTTT. Translation: CASRRQGVTEAFF.

As regards this clonotype: A much more abundant neighbour one base away suggests this may be a read error. The genes are TRBV12-3 or TRBV12-4 and TRBJ1-5, with 8 bases identical to TRBD1. The CDR3 totals 13 residues. Unmatched junction bases numbered 6, after V lost 7 bases and J lost 7 bases. The CDR3 bases are TGTGCCAGCAATCAGGGGGCGAGACAGCCCCAGCATTTT. Its protein product is CASNQGARQPQHF.

The table lists this clonotype with many counts. This rearrangement joins TRBV15 to TRBJ2-7; TRBD1 agrees at 11 bases. This CDR3 has 17 amino acids. The germline gives CDR1 LNHNV, CDR2 YYDKDF (reference sequence). J lost 6 bases, V lost 1 base, and 11 bases had no gene match. As DNA, the CDR3 is TGTGCCACCAGCAGAGCCGATATCCGGGACAGGGGGTCCGAGCAGTACTTC. Translation gives CATSRADIRDRGSEQYF.

This clonotype has only a few counts. J is TRBJ2-2 and V is TRBV27, with 8 bases identical to TRBD2. Germline assignment: CDR1 MNHEY and CDR2 SMNVEV (reference sequence). The CDR3 sequence is 15 residues long. V shed 8 bases and J 7 bases; nucleotides not matched to a gene: 12. CDR3 sequence: CASGFAGGLGGELFF. For the CDR3, the DNA is TGTGCCAGCGGCTTCGCGGGAGGATTGGGCGGGGAGCTGTTTTTT.

In its sample, this clonotype was seen many times. This chain links TRBV11-2 with TRBJ2-7, with 8 bases identical to TRBD1. Germline lookup yields CDR1 SGHAT and CDR2 FQNNGV. The V segment lost 5 bases and the J segment 5 bases; nucleotides outside the gene matches: 2. There are 12 residues in the CDR3. The CDR3 reads CASSRTGNEQYF. The CDR3 DNA reads as TGTGCCAGCAGCCGGACAGGGAACGAGCAGTACTTC. The full variable domain, with the rest looked up from reference TRBV11-2 and TRBJ2-7, is EAGVAQSPRYKIIEKRQSVAFWCNPISGHATLYWYQQILGQGPKLLIQFQNNGVVDDSQLPKDRFSAERLKGVDSTLKIQPAKLEDSAVYLCASSRTGNEQYFGPGTRLTVT.

The V and J genes are TRBV24-1 and TRBJ2-1; unclear D gene. The CDR3 has 13 residues. CDR1 and CDR2 (germline): KGHDR, SFDVKD. Trimming shortened V by 0 bases and J by 6 bases, and 5 bases separated the two germline ends. The CDR3 region has the DNA TGTGCCACCAGTGATTTGTCAGGCAATGAGCAGTTCTTC. It yields the protein CATSDLSGNEQFF.

This clonotype was detected ten times or more. The chain uses TRBV6-1 and TRBJ1-3, with no clear D. The V gene's germline CDR1 is MNHNS and CDR2 SASEGT. V lost 5 bases, J lost 1 base, and 12 bases lay in between. The CDR3 totals 15 residues. This chain's CDR3 is CASSLATQSGNTIYF. The CDR3 nucleotides read TGTGCCAGCAGTCTTGCGACCCAATCTGGAAACACCATATATTTT.

The CDR3 loop is CASSALAGVTDTQYF. Here the CDR3 DNA reads TGTGCCAGCAGCGCACTAGCGGGAGTCACAGATACGCAGTATTTT. The chain carries TRBV5-4 and TRBJ2-3; 11 bases map to TRBD2. Germline-derived CDR1 and CDR2 are SGHNT and YYREEE (reference sequence). The junction had 3 bases not matched to a gene; V was cut back by 4 bases and J by 2 bases. The CDR3 sequence is 15 residues long.

This clonotype appeared many times. This chain connects TRBV28 to TRBJ2-7, with D maybe TRBD2 (5 bases). Trimming removed 4 bases from V and 4 bases from J, with 23 bases in between. The length of the CDR3 is 17 residues. The V gene's germline CDR1 is MDHEN and CDR2 SYDVKM. CDR3 sequence reads: CASSSASGSSGSYEQYF. The CDR3 DNA follows: TGTGCCAGCAGTTCTGCTTCCGGTAGCTCGGGATCATACGAGCAGTACTTC. The full variable domain, with the rest looked up from reference TRBV28 and TRBJ2-7, is DVKVTQSSRYLVKRTGEKVFLECVQDMDHENMFWYRQDPGLGLRLIYFSYDVKMKEKGDIPEGYSVSREKKERFSLILESASTNQTSMYLCASSSASGSSGSYEQYFGPGTRLTVT.

This clonotype was recorded many times. The V and J genes are TRBV29-1 and TRBJ2-7; possible D gene TRBD2, 5 bases. Trimming stripped 4 bases from V and 6 bases from J, with 16 bases between. In germline, CDR1 is SQVTM, CDR2 ANQGSEA. The CDR3 loop spans 13 amino acids. CDR3 residues: CSVASGLKFEQYF. The CDR3 DNA reads as TGCAGCGTTGCCAGCGGCCTGAAGTTCGAGCAGTACTTC.

This clonotype was picked up many times. The chain employs TRBV6-1 and TRBJ2-1, with 10 bases aligning to TRBD2. This CDR3 spans 17 amino acids. Trimming took 4 bases from V and 6 from J; bases not matched to a gene: 12. Germline V gene data show CDR1 as MNHNS and CDR2 as SASEGT. Written as DNA, the CDR3 is TGTGCCAGCAGTGGACACGGGTTGAGCGGGAGGGCCAATGAGCAGTTCTTC. As protein: CASSGHGLSGRANEQFF.